The sequence of this T cell receptor beta chain was determined in a study of sequential checkpoint blockade in melanoma. Background on the study: Both treatment sequences were followed by maintenance nivolumab.

Treatment meaning: randomized to nivolumab then ipilimumab (arm A) or the reverse (arm B). None of the patients previously received DNA-damaging chemotherapy. From thawed PBMCs, live CD3+CD8+ cells negative for CD19 and CD56 were sorted. TCRdb keeps only in-frame clones here, not all; method: immunoSEQ multiplex PCR. The table records approximately 28,000 clones, about 83% of them present only once. Trimming took off 11 bases at V and 2 bases at J, with 16 bases between the two ends. Germline V gene data show CDR1 as MRHNA and CDR2 as SNTAGT. The CDR3 extends over 14 amino acids. This sequence originates from a human donor with melanoma. The source material was CD8+ T cells sorted from blood (inferred from file names), sampled from a patient given nivolumab and ipilimumab in sequence. V gene TRBV6-4 combines with J gene TRBJ2-1, with unresolved D. CDR3 coding DNA: TGTGCCTTAGAGGCCCTGCAAACCTACAATGAGCAGTTCTTC. It encodes CALEALQTYNEQFF.